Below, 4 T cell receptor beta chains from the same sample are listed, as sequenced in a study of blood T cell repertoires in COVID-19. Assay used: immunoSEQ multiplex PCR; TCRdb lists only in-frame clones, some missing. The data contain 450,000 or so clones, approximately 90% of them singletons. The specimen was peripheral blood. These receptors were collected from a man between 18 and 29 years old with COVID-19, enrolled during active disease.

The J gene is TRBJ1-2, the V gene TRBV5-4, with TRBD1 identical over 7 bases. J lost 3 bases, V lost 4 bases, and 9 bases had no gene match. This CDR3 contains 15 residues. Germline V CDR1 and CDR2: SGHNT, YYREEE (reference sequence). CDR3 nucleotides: TGTGCCAGCAGCCCGGCAGGGGGGTTGGACTATGGCTACACCTTC. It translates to CASSPAGGLDYGYTF. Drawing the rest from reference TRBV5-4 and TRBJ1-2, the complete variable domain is ETGVTQSPTHLIKTRGQQVTLRCSSQSGHNTVSWYQQALGQGPQFIFQYYREEENGRGNFPPRFSGLQFPNYSSELNVNALELDDSALYLCASSPAGGLDYGYTFGSGTRLTVV.

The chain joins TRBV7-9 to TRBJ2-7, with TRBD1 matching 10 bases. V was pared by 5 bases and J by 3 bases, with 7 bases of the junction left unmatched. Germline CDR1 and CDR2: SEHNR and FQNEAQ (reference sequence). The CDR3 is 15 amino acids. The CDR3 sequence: CASSIGTGAVYEQYF. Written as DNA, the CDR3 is TGTGCCAGCAGCATCGGGACAGGGGCCGTCTACGAGCAGTACTTC. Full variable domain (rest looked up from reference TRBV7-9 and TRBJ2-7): DTGVSQNPRHKITKRGQNVTFRCDPISEHNRLYWYRQTLGQGPEFLTYFQNEAQLEKSRLLSDRFSAERPKGSFSTLEIQRTEQGDSAMYLCASSIGTGAVYEQYFGPGTRLTVT.

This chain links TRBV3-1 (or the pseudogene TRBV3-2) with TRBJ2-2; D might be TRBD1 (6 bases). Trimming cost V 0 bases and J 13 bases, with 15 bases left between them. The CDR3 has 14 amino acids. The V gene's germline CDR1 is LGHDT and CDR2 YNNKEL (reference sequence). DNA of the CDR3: TGTGCCAGCAGCCAAGATCCAGGGGTAGGGATGCTGTTTTTT. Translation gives CASSQDPGVGMLFF.

The CDR3 bases are TGTGCCAGCAGCTTAGGTAGCTCCTACAATGAGCAGTTCTTC. Residues: CASSLGSSYNEQFF. The V call is TRBV13, the J call TRBJ2-1; D ambiguous. V was trimmed by 0 bases and J by 0 bases, leaving 3 bases between them. Germline-derived CDR1 and CDR2 are PRHDT and FYEKMQ (reference sequence). The length of the CDR3 is 14 residues. Complete variable domain (other parts from reference TRBV13 and TRBJ2-1): AAGVIQSPRHLIKEKRETATLKCYPIPRHDTVYWYQQGPGQDPQFLISFYEKMQSDKGSIPDRFSAQQFSDYHSELNMSSLELGDSALYFCASSLGSSYNEQFFGPGTRLTVL.